This TCR beta chain was recorded in a study of blood T cell repertoires in COVID-19. V was clipped by 4 bases and J by 5 bases; unmatched bases: 10. The germline gives CDR1 SGHRS, CDR2 YFSETQ. This CDR3 is built from 15 residues. Assay: immunoSEQ multiplex PCR; the TCRdb copy retains only in-frame clones and omits some. Of 45,000 to 55,000 clones listed, around nine tenths are singletons. This TCR came from a man at least 80 years old with acute or convalescent COVID-19. The chain links TRBV5-1 to TRBJ2-7; 9 nucleotides line up with TRBD1. The source material was peripheral blood. The DNA for the CDR3 is TGCGCCAGCAGCCATAGTCCCGGGACAGGGAACGAGCAGTACTTC. This translates into CASSHSPGTGNEQYF.